These T cell receptor beta chains were read from a single sample in a study of blood T cell repertoires in COVID-19. Produced via immunoSEQ multiplex PCR; TCRdb's table is partial and in-frame only. The sample yields about 48,000 clones, 80% to 85% seen once. Sequencing was done on a sample of peripheral blood. These receptors all stem from a man in his sixties or seventies with acute or convalescent COVID-19. The CDR3 runs from the conserved cysteine through the conserved F or W. D genes are given only for firm matches.

D	J	length	V	DNA	CDR3
-	TRBJ1-4	15	TRBV6-5	TGTGCCAGCAGTTATCACGGGAAGTCAAATGAAAAACTGTTTTTT	CASSYHGKSNEKLFF
-	TRBJ2-1	15	TRBV28	TGTGCCAGCAGTCTTGGCCGCCGGGAGAGGAATGAGCAGTTCTTC	CASSLGRRERNEQFF
TRBD1	TRBJ1-2	15	TRBV28	TGTGCCAGCAGTTTGAAACAGGGGGTGGGATATGGCTACACCTTC	CASSLKQGVGYGYTF
-	TRBJ2-1	15	TRBV6-5	TGTGCCAGCAGTTACCAGAGGACACCGCAGGTGGAGCAGTTCTTC	CASSYQRTPQVEQFF
-	TRBJ2-7	14	TRBV9	TGTGCCAGCAGCCCTGGGACACCCTCCTACGAGCAGTACTTC	CASSPGTPSYEQYF
TRBD1	TRBJ1-6	18	TRBV10-3	TGTGCCATCAGTGAAGGGACAGCACTAGATCCGTATAATTCACCCCTCCACTTT	CAISEGTALDPYNSPLHF
-	TRBJ2-1	11	TRBV30	TGTGCCTGGAGTCTGGGCAGAGAGCAGTTCTTC	CAWSLGREQFF
-	TRBJ2-3	15	TRBV7-2	TGTGCCAGCAAGGTCCAGCGGACTAACGGGGATACGCAGTATTTT	CASKVQRTNGDTQYF
TRBD1	TRBJ2-5	14	TRBV6-2/TRBV6-3	TGTGCCAGCAGTTATACCGGACAGGGTGAGACCCAGTACTTC	CASSYTGQGETQYF
TRBD1	TRBJ1-4	14	TRBV6-2/TRBV6-3	TGTGCCAGCAGTCGACAGGGGCCGGCTGAAAAACTGTTTTTT	CASSRQGPAEKLFF
TRBD2	TRBJ2-2	19	TRBV27	TGTGCCAGCAGCCGTGAGACTAGCGGGCCAGCTTGGAACACCGGGGAGCTGTTTTTT	CASSRETSGPAWNTGELFF
-	TRBJ2-7	13	TRBV7-9	TGTGCCAGCAGCCACACGGACGGGGACGAGCAGTACTTC	CASSHTDGDEQYF
TRBD1	TRBJ1-4	15	TRBV19	TGTGCCACCAGGGACAGGGGGCGAGTTTTTGAAAAACTGTTTTTT	CATRDRGRVFEKLFF
TRBD2	TRBJ2-1	15	TRBV5-1	TGCGCCAGCAGCTTGAATAGCGGGAACTACAATGAGCAGTTCTTC	CASSLNSGNYNEQFF